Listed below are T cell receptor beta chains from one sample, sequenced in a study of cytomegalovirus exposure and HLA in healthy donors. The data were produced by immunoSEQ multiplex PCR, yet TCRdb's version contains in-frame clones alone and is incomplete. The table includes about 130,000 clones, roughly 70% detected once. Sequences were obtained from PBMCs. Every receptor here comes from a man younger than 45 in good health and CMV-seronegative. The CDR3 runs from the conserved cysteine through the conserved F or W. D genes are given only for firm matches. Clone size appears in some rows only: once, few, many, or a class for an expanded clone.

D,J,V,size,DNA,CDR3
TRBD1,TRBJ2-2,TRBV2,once,TGTGCCAGCCGGGACAGAAACACCGGGGAGCTGTTTTTT,CASRDRNTGELFF
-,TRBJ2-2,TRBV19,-,TGTGCCAGTAGTATAAGCGTTGGGAACACCGGGGAGCTGTTTTTT,CASSISVGNTGELFF
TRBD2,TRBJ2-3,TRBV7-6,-,TGTGCCAGCAGCCTAGAGCGGGGGTTCCTCACAGATACGCAGTATTTT,CASSLERGFLTDTQYF
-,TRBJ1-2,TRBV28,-,TGTGCCAGCAGTTTTTCAGGGAAATATGGCTACACCTTC,CASSFSGKYGYTF
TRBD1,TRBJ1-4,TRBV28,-,TGTGCCAGCAGTTCATCAGGACAGGGTCATGAAAAACTGTTTTTT,CASSSSGQGHEKLFF
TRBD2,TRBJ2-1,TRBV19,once,TGTGCCAGTAGTACCACCCCCAGACTAGCGGGGACGAATGAGCAGTTCTTC,CASSTTPRLAGTNEQFF
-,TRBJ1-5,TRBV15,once,TGTGCCACCAGCAGAACACCCAGCAATCAGCCCCAGCATTTT,CATSRTPSNQPQHF
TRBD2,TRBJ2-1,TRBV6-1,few,TGTGCCAGCTTCCCTAGCGGGGGGCGCAATGAGCAGTTCTTC,CASFPSGGRNEQFF
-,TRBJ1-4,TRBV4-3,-,TGCGCCAGCAGCCAAGATCTCGGGGAGGGGGGTGAAAAACTGTTTTTT,CASSQDLGEGGEKLFF
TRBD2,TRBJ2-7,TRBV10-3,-,TGTGCCATCGGCCCCAAGACTAGCGGTGAATCCTACGAGCAGTACTTC,CAIGPKTSGESYEQYF
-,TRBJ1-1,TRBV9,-,TGTGCCAGCAGCGGAATAAAAACAGGCCCTTACACTGAAGCTTTCTTT,CASSGIKTGPYTEAFF
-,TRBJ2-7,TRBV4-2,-,TGTGCCAGCAGCCAAGGGAGCTCCTACGAGCAGTACTTC,CASSQGSSYEQYF
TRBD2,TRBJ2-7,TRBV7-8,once,TGTGCCAGCAGCTCGGGACTAGCGGGAGGGGGGTACGAGCAGTACTTC,CASSSGLAGGGYEQYF
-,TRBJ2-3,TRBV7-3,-,TGTGCCAGCAGGTTGGGTGGGCCTCAAGATACGCAGTATTTT,CASRLGGPQDTQYF
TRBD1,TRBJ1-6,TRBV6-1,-,TGTGCCAGCAGTGAAGCTAAGGGGGCAATCTATAATTCACCCCTCCACTTT,CASSEAKGAIYNSPLHF
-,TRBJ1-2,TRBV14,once,TGTGCCAGCAGCCAAGACCTGTCCGGGTCTGCCTACTATGGCTACACCTTC,CASSQDLSGSAYYGYTF
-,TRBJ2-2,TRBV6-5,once,TGTGCCAGCAGCCCGGGGGGCTGGGTGTTTTTT,CASSPGGWVFF
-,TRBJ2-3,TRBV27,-,TGTGCCAGCAGTTTATATGTTCACAGGGTGGAAGATACGCAGTATTTT,CASSLYVHRVEDTQYF
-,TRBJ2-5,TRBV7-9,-,TGTGCCAGCAGCTTAGAACTAGAAGAGACCCAGTACTTC,CASSLELEETQYF
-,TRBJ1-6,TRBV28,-,TGTGCCAGCAAATCGAGGGCCTATAATTCACCCCTCCACTTT,CASKSRAYNSPLHF
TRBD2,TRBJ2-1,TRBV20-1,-,TGCAGTGCAAAGGGACTAGTCGAGCAGTTCTTC,CSAKGLVEQFF
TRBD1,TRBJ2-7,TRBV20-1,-,TGCAGTGCTGGGGACAGCTACGAGCAGTACTTC,CSAGDSYEQYF
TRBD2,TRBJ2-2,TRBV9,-,TGTGCCAGCAGCGTAGCTCCAGCGGGAAGCGGGGAGCTGTTTTTT,CASSVAPAGSGELFF
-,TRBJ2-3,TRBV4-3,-,TGCGCCAGCAGCCAAGATGGGACTCAGCTGGCAGATACGCAGTATTTT,CASSQDGTQLADTQYF
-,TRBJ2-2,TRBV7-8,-,TGTGCCTCCCGTCGTCGGGGGAACACCGGGGAGCTGTTTTTT,CASRRRGNTGELFF
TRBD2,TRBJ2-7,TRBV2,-,TGTGCCAGCAGTGGTCTAGCGGGAGAGCAGTACTTC,CASSGLAGEQYF
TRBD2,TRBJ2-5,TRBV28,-,TGTGCCAGCAGGATTCTAGCGGGAGGGTACCAAGAGACCCAGTACTTC,CASRILAGGYQETQYF
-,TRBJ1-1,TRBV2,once,TGTGCCAGCCCGACAGGACAGAACACTGAAGCTTTCTTT,CASPTGQNTEAFF
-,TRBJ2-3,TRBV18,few,TGTGCCAGCTCACCACCCTCAGGCACAGATACGCAGTATTTT,CASSPPSGTDTQYF
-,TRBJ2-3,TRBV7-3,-,TGTGCCAGCAGCTTATTTGTTGGAGGGAGTACAGATACGCAGTATTTT,CASSLFVGGSTDTQYF
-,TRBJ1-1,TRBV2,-,TGTGCCAGCCAAAGGGGGAGCCCCAACACTGAAGCTTTCTTT,CASQRGSPNTEAFF
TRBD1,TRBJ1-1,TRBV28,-,TGTGCCAGCAGTTTTGGACAGGGGGGCACTGAAGCTTTCTTT,CASSFGQGGTEAFF
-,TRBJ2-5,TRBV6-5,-,TGTGCCAGCCACCAAGGGGGTCCAGAGACCCAGTACTTC,CASHQGGPETQYF
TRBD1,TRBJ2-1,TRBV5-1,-,TGCGCCAGCAGCTCGTCCTCAACAGGGGTCGATGAGCAGTTCTTC,CASSSSSTGVDEQFF
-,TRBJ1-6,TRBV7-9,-,TGTGCCAGCCGGGTTGGCGTTGATAATTCACCCCTCCACTTT,CASRVGVDNSPLHF
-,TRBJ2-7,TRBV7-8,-,TGTGCCAGCAGCTTGGGATCGGCCGGGACACAATACGAGCAGTACTTC,CASSLGSAGTQYEQYF
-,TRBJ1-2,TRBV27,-,TGTGCCAGCAGACTCGGACAGAGCTATGGCTACACCTTC,CASRLGQSYGYTF
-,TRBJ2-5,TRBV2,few,TGTGCCAGCCTTGTCGGGGAGACCCAGTACTTC,CASLVGETQYF
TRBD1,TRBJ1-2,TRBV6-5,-,TGTGCCAGCAGTTACTCGACAGGGAATAACTATGGCTACACCTTC,CASSYSTGNNYGYTF
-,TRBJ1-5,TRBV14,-,TGTGCCAGCAGCCAAGAAATTTCCCAGACATCGGGGAATCAGCCCCAGCATTTT,CASSQEISQTSGNQPQHF
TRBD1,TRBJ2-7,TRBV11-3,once,TGTGCCAGCAGCATGGGACAGACCTACGAGCAGTACTTC,CASSMGQTYEQYF
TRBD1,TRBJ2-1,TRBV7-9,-,TGTGCCAGCAGCCCCCGACAGGGGTTCAACTACAATGAGCAGTTCTTC,CASSPRQGFNYNEQFF
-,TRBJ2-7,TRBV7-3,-,TGTGCCAGCAGCTTAGGGCGGGGATCCGAGCAGTACTTC,CASSLGRGSEQYF
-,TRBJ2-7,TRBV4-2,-,TGTGCCAGCAGCCAAGATAAGCTAGCGTCGCAGGACGAGCAGTACTTC,CASSQDKLASQDEQYF
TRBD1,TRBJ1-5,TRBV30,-,TGTGCCTGGTCGACAGGGTGGAATCAGCCCCAGCATTTT,CAWSTGWNQPQHF